The T cell receptor (beta chain) under discussion was sequenced for a study of blood T cell repertoires in COVID-19. Study-wide context: Acute-phase and convalescent COVID-19 samples originated in the United States, Italy and Spain. The analysed material was cDNA or gDNA that came from T cells, B-cell-depleted T cells, or PBMCs.

The J segment lost 2 bases and the V segment lost 4 bases, leaving 1 base of the junction unmatched. This CDR3 spans 15 amino acids. Looked up from germline, CDR1 is SGHVS and CDR2 is FNYEAQ. In the original analysis: Researchers report that nucleated cell counts were estimated from reference gene primer amplification. Measured with immunoSEQ multiplex PCR; TCRdb has only the in-frame clones, and not every one. That table gives V, J and clone size, and the DNA gave D and trimming. The sample lists approximately 61,000 clones, about 90% seen once, with 15% to 20% in the top ten. Material: peripheral blood. The chain couples TRBV7-6 to TRBJ2-1; TRBD2 agrees at 11 bases. The origin of this receptor is a woman older than 75 with active COVID-19. DNA of the CDR3: TGTGCCAGCAGCTCGACTAGCGGGGCCTACAATGAGCAGTTCTTC. Amino acid sequence: CASSSTSGAYNEQFF.